This T cell receptor (beta chain) was captured in a study of blood T cells in healthy people across ages. Combining a sample-barcoded 5' primer with a J-beta primer mix, a second PCR ran for roughly 7 to 11 cycles. Every sample gave at least 3 million paired-end reads containing CDR3. MiXCR, applied by TCRdb to the 5' RACE reads, yields one record per CDR3 protein. The sample holds about 1 million distinct CDR3 sequences, less than 50% seen once. This CDR3 has 13 residues. V lost 2 bases, J lost 4 bases, and 8 bases lay in between. Looked up from germline, CDR1 is LNHDA and CDR2 is SQIVND (reference sequence).

This chain uses TRBV19 with TRBJ1-1; a weak D match, TRBD1 (5 bases). The receptor was derived from a woman aged 60-75 years in good health. The sequencing sample was made of blood. The CDR3 nucleotides read TGTGCCAGTAGTATACAGGGTGGCACTGAAGCTTTCTTT. It codes for CASSIQGGTEAFF.